What follows is one T cell receptor beta chain and its context. Its antigen is still unknown. This CDR3 contains 18 residues. Trimming removed 0 bases from V and 0 bases from J; junction bases left unmatched: 9. Germline CDR1 GTSNPN, CDR2 SVGIG (reference sequence). Profiling relied on immunoSEQ multiplex PCR, and the TCRdb table lists in-frame clones only, not all of them. The sample lists approximately 43,000 clones; roughly 77% were seen once. The data derive from a study of STAT3 mutations in large granular lymphocyte leukemia. Study-level results: In T-cell large granular lymphocyte leukemia, about half of patients showed multiple immunodominant subclonotypes.

The material sequenced was PBMCs. This receptor was taken from a human donor with T large granular lymphocyte leukemia. Some clones in this sample may be carry-over from other donors' samples. The chain is built from TRBV30 and TRBJ1-5; 9 nucleotides match TRBD1. The CDR3 sequence: CAWSVRGTGIYSNQPQHF. The DNA for the CDR3 is TGTGCCTGGAGTGTACGGGGGACAGGGATTTATAGCAATCAGCCCCAGCATTTT. Combining the CDR3 with reference TRBV30 and TRBJ1-5 gives the whole variable domain SQTIHQWPATLVQPVGSPLSLECTVEGTSNPNLYWYRQAAGRGLQLLFYSVGIGQISSEVPQNLSASRPQDRQFILSSKKLLLSDSGFYLCAWSVRGTGIYSNQPQHFGDGTRLSIL.